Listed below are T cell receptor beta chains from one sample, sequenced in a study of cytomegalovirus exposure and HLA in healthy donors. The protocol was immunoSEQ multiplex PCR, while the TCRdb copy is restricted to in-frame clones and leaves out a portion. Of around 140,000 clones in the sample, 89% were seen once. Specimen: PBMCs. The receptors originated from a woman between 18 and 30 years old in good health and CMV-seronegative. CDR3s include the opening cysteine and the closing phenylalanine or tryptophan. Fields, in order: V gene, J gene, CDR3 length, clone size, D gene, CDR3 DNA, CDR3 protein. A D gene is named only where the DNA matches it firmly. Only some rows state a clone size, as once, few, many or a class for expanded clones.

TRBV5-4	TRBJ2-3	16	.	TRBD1	TGTGCCAGCAGCTTAGGGGGCGCATCTAGCACAGATACGCAGTATTTT	CASSLGGASSTDTQYF
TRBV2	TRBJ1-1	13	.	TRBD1	TGTGCCAGCAGAGGGGACAGGGAGACTGAAGCTTTCTTT	CASRGDRETEAFF
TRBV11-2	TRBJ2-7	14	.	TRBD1	TGTGCCAGCAGCTTAGACTCCGGACAGGGAGAGCAGTACTTC	CASSLDSGQGEQYF
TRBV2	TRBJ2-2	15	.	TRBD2	TGTGCCAGCAGTAAAAGGGAGGGAGGGGCCGGGGAGCTGTTTTTT	CASSKREGGAGELFF
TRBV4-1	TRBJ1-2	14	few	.	TGCGCCAGCAGCCGATCGGACTCAAACTATGGCTACACCTTC	CASSRSDSNYGYTF
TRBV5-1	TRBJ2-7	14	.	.	TGCGCCAGCAGCTTGGGAGGGAGGACCTACGAGCAGTACTTC	CASSLGGRTYEQYF
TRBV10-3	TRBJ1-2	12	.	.	TGTGCCATCATCTCAACAGCACGGGGCTACACCTTC	CAIISTARGYTF
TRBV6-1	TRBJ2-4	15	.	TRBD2	TGTGCCAGCAAAAACTTCGGACTAGCGGAGACTCCCTCGGACTTC	CASKNFGLAETPSDF
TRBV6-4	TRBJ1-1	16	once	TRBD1	TGTGCCAGCAGCAAGGGACAGGGCGAAACGGTCACTGAAGCTTTCTTT	CASSKGQGETVTEAFF
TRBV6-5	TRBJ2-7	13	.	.	TGTGCCAGCAGTTACTCTCGAGGGTACGAGCAGTACTTC	CASSYSRGYEQYF
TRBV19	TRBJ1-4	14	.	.	TGTGCCAGTAAATTAGGGGGAGATAATGAAAAACTGTTTTTT	CASKLGGDNEKLFF
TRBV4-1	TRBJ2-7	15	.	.	TGCGCCAGCAGCCAAGTGGGCCGCCAACCCTACGAGCAGTACTTC	CASSQVGRQPYEQYF
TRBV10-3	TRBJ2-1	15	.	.	TGTGCCATCAGTGAGCCTGGCACGGGGAGGGGGGGGCAGTTCTTC	CAISEPGTGRGGQFF
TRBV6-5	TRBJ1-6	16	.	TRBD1	TGTGCCAGCAGTTACGCCCTCGGGACAGGGCATTCACCCCTCCACTTT	CASSYALGTGHSPLHF